These 20 T cell receptor beta chains originate from one sample sequenced in a study of Graves' ophthalmopathy and Graves' hyperthyroidism. For repertoire sequencing, the TCR beta CDR3 regions were amplified from RNA transcripts. Second-round multiplex PCR came after first-round RT-PCR with HTBI primers. TCRdb reprocessed the multiplex PCR reads via MiXCR and lists one record per CDR3 protein. The sample holds roughly 400,000 distinct CDR3 sequences, around 19% seen once. The source material was peripheral blood. These receptors were taken from a woman aged 18-29 years with Graves' ophthalmopathy.

This clonotype has a count of ten or more. The chain has TRBV9 and TRBJ2-5; the D gene is possibly TRBD2 (6 bases). Per the germline V gene, CDR1 is SGDLS and CDR2 is YYNGEE. This CDR3 region has 15 residues. Trimming took 0 bases from V and 3 from J, leaving 12 bases between them. In nucleotides, the CDR3 is TGTGCCAGCAGCGTAGCGGAGGGCACGAAAGAGACCCAGTACTTC. Translating gives CASSVAEGTKETQYF.

The table lists this clonotype with many counts. The V gene is TRBV6-5, the J gene TRBJ1-2, with 9 positions matching TRBD1. Germline V gene lookup returns CDR1 MNHEY and CDR2 SVGAGI. J lost 8 bases, V lost 0 bases, and 7 bases had no gene match. The length of the CDR3 is 15 residues. The chain's CDR3 is CASSYSEQGAQGYTF. The CDR3 bases are TGTGCCAGCAGTTACTCGGAACAGGGGGCGCAAGGCTACACCTTC.

This clonotype was seen ten or more times. V is TRBV6-5 and J is TRBJ1-6; D is ambiguous. The germline CDR1 and CDR2 sequences are MNHEY and SVGAGI. The CDR3 contains 13 residues. The V end was cut by 2 bases, the J end by 9 bases, with 8 bases between. The CDR3 DNA follows: TGTGCCAGCAGTTACAGGGAGGGTTCACCCCTCCACTTT. It codes for CASSYREGSPLHF.

This clonotype was picked up many times. This chain uses TRBV6-1 with TRBJ2-7; D unclear. This CDR3 region has 12 residues. The germline V gene encodes CDR1 MNHNS and CDR2 SASEGT. V lost 10 bases and J 3 bases, leaving 13 bases between the germline ends. CDR3 nucleotides: TGTGCCACCCTTGGGATTTTCTACGAGCAGTACTTC. Protein sequence: CATLGIFYEQYF.

The chain employs TRBV28 and TRBJ2-7; TRBD2 aligns across 7 bases. V shed 6 bases and J 6 bases; nucleotides not matched to a gene: 14. The CDR3 sequence is 15 residues long. The germline CDR1 and CDR2 sequences are MDHEN and SYDVKM. CDR3 sequence reads: CASSSFRAGSREQYF. The CDR3 nucleotides are TGTGCCAGCAGCTCTTTTAGAGCGGGGAGTCGCGAGCAGTACTTC.

At least ten counts were recorded for this clonotype. The genes are TRBV6-5 and TRBJ1-2, with a possible D match to TRBD1 (6 bases). Germline V gene sequence: CDR1 MNHEY, CDR2 SVGAGI. Trimming took 4 bases from V and 2 from J, leaving 17 bases between them. CDR3 size: 16 residues. Written as DNA, the CDR3 is TGTGCCAGCAGTTTTCTTCCGGGACATCGGAACTATGGCTACACCTTC. This translates into CASSFLPGHRNYGYTF.

This clonotype came up many times. The J gene is TRBJ2-7, the V gene TRBV29-1; TRBD2 matches at 10 bases. CDR1 SQVTM and CDR2 ANQGSEA come from the germline V gene. With V trimmed by 4 bases and J by 4 bases, 7 bases remained unmatched. CDR3 length: 14 residues. In DNA, the CDR3 is TGCAGCGTTGTGGCTAGCGGGAGTCTGTACGAGCAGTACTTC. This translates into CSVVASGSLYEQYF.

This clonotype was seen a few times. The CDR3 region has the DNA TGTGCCAGCAGCTCGGGACTGAACTCCTACGAGCAGTACTTC. Protein product: CASSSGLNSYEQYF. The rearrangement links TRBV7-2 to TRBJ2-7, with D maybe TRBD2 (6 bases). The CDR3 totals 14 residues. The germline CDR1 and CDR2 sequences are SGHTA and FQGNSA. The germline V and J ends were trimmed by 4 bases and 0 bases, with 10 bases remaining between them.

The table lists this clonotype with many counts. The V gene is TRBV19, the J gene TRBJ1-5; D gene uncertain. The germline gives CDR1 LNHDA, CDR2 SQIVND (reference sequence). This CDR3 comprises 16 residues. Between the trimmed V and J ends, which lost 4 bases and 1 base, there was a span of 14 bases. This CDR3 is CASSKTSRPSNQPQHF. CDR3 in DNA: TGTGCCAGTAGTAAAACTAGCAGGCCGAGCAATCAGCCCCAGCATTTT. The full variable domain, completed using reference TRBV19 and TRBJ1-5, is DGGITQSPKYLFRKEGQNVTLSCEQNLNHDAMYWYRQDPGQGLRLIYYSQIVNDFQKGDIAEGYSVSREKKESFPLTVTSAQKNPTAFYLCASSKTSRPSNQPQHFGDGTRLSIL.

This clonotype has ten or more counts. Given a much more abundant clone one base away, this may be a read error. The genes are TRBV6-2 or TRBV6-3 and TRBJ2-7; 9 bases map to TRBD1. The CDR3 extends over 12 amino acids. Germline V CDR1 and CDR2: MNHEY, SVGEGT. The CDR3 spells CASSGTGIEQCF. The CDR3 bases are TGTGCCAGCAGTGGGACAGGGATCGAGCAGTGCTTC.

In its sample, this clonotype was seen a few times. This may be a read error, as it is one base from a much larger clone. V gene TRBV5-4 combines with J gene TRBJ2-6, with a weak D call TRBD1 (6 bases). This CDR3 has 17 residues. Germline CDR1 is SGHNT and CDR2 is YYREEE (reference sequence). CDR3 sequence: CASSSDSHLSGANILTF. CDR3 in DNA: TGTGCCAGCAGCTCGGACAGTCATCTCTCTGGGGCCAACATCCTGACTTTC.

There are many counts of this clonotype. The gene calls are TRBV5-1 and TRBJ1-3, with D perhaps TRBD1 (6 bases). V was shortened by 5 bases and J by 0 bases, with 18 bases between the two germline ends. The CDR3 runs to 17 residues. Germline V gene sequence: CDR1 SGHRS, CDR2 YFSETQ. The CDR3 is CASRPGRTEHSGNTIYF. The DNA for the CDR3 is TGCGCCAGCAGACCCGGGAGGACAGAGCACTCTGGAAACACCATATATTTT. The complete variable domain, with remaining parts taken from reference TRBV5-1 and TRBJ1-3, reads KAGVTQTPRYLIKTRGQQVTLSCSPISGHRSVSWYQQTPGQGLQFLFEYFSETQRNKGNFPGRFSGRQFSNSRSEMNVSTLELGDSALYLCASRPGRTEHSGNTIYFGEGSWLTVV.

The V and J genes are TRBV5-1 and TRBJ2-5; D call uncertain. The V gene's germline CDR1 is SGHRS and CDR2 YFSETQ. The CDR3 spans 17 residues. Trimming cost V 4 bases and J 4 bases, with 23 bases left between them. The CDR3 coding sequence is TGCGCCAGCAGCCGACGAGGACCGCTGGAGATGGTAGAGACCCAGTACTTC. It specifies CASSRRGPLEMVETQYF.

This clonotype appeared many times. This chain uses TRBV6-2 or TRBV6-3 with TRBJ2-5, with D tentatively TRBD1 (6 bases). Germline values: CDR1 MNHEY, CDR2 SVGEGT. The CDR3 has 16 residues. V lost 6 bases and J 3 bases, leaving 20 bases between the germline ends. CDR3 bases: TGTGCCAGCAGCCAAATGACAGGCCTTCCTAAAGAGACCCAGTACTTC. It translates to CASSQMTGLPKETQYF.

The chain employs TRBV30 and TRBJ2-7, with a possible D match to TRBD1 (5 bases). Germline CDR1 reads GTSNPN; CDR2 reads SVGIG (reference sequence). CDR3 size: 14 residues. V dropped 5 bases and J dropped 2 bases, with 16 bases sitting between them. DNA for the CDR3: TGTGCCTGGTCAGACCCGGACAAGACCTACGAGCAGTACTTC. It specifies CAWSDPDKTYEQYF.

This clonotype has at least ten counts. J is TRBJ1-5 and V is TRBV11-2; D unclear. The CDR3 consists of 14 residues. Trimming stripped 1 base from V and 2 bases from J, with 6 bases between. CDR1 and CDR2 (germline): SGHAT, FQNNGV. In DNA form, the CDR3 reads TGTGCCAGCAGCTTAGGAGAGCGCAATCAGCCCCAGCATTTT. Protein: CASSLGERNQPQHF.

This clonotype has at least ten counts. The chain employs TRBV5-1 and TRBJ1-2; D remains ambiguous. The germline gives CDR1 SGHRS, CDR2 YFSETQ. CDR3 length: 15 residues. V was cut by 4 bases and J by 0 bases, with 13 bases left in between. This CDR3 is CASSGMEEANYGYTF. In DNA form, the CDR3 reads TGCGCCAGCAGCGGAATGGAGGAAGCTAACTATGGCTACACCTTC.

This chain uses TRBV20-1 with TRBJ2-7; possible D gene TRBD2, 6 bases. V dropped 0 bases and J dropped 3 bases, with 12 bases sitting between them. This CDR3 contains 14 residues. Per the germline V gene, CDR1 is DFQATT and CDR2 is SNEGSKA (reference sequence). CDR3 residues: CSARDAGTDYEQYF. In DNA, the CDR3 is TGCAGTGCTAGAGATGCCGGGACTGACTACGAGCAGTACTTC.

There are many counts of this clonotype. The V and J genes are TRBV18 and TRBJ1-2, with TRBD1 as a possible D gene (6 bases). Trimming pared 3 bases from V and 0 bases from J, leaving 11 bases between. The CDR3 extends over 15 amino acids. Looked up from germline, CDR1 is KGHSH and CDR2 is LQKENI. The CDR3 nucleotides read TGTGCCAGCTCACCCGCGCAGGGGCCTAACTATGGCTACACCTTC. Amino acid sequence: CASSPAQGPNYGYTF.

The table lists this clonotype with a few counts. The chain couples TRBV6-5 to TRBJ1-2; D is undetermined. CDR3 length: 11 residues. Trimming took off 4 bases at V and 6 bases at J, with 6 bases between the two ends. Per germline, CDR1 MNHEY and CDR2 SVGAGI. The CDR3 DNA reads TGTGCCAGCAGTTGGAGGGATGGCTACACCTTC. This translates into CASSWRDGYTF.